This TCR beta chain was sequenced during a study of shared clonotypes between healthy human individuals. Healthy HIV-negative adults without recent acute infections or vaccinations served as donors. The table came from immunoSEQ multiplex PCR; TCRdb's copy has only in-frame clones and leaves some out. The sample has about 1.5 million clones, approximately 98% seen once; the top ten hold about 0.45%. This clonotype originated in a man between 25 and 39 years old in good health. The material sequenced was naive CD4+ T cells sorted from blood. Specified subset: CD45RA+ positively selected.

For the CDR3, the DNA is TGTGCCAGCAGCTTAAGGGCTTGGGATACGCAGTATTTT. It codes for CASSLRAWDTQYF. This chain links TRBV11-2 with TRBJ2-3; the D is unclear. CDR3 length equals 13 residues. V gave up 2 bases and J gave up 6 bases, with 9 bases separating them. CDR1 and CDR2 from the germline V gene are SGHAT and FQNNGV. Complete variable domain (other parts from reference TRBV11-2 and TRBJ2-3): EAGVAQSPRYKIIEKRQSVAFWCNPISGHATLYWYQQILGQGPKLLIQFQNNGVVDDSQLPKDRFSAERLKGVDSTLKIQPAKLEDSAVYLCASSLRAWDTQYFGPGTRLTVL.